This passage covers 3 T cell receptor beta chains from one sample sequenced in a study of response to subunit inactivated influenza vaccine. TCRdb redid the calling of the RT-PCR reads with MiXCR, one entry per CDR3 protein. The sample includes around 530,000 distinct CDR3 sequences, 16% of them seen just once. The sequenced sample was CD4+ T cells sorted from PBMCs, obtained about 24 months after vaccination. The origin of the receptors is a man aged 45-69 years who received an inactivated influenza vaccine.

This clonotype turned up a few times. The rearrangement joins TRBV6-2 or TRBV6-3 to TRBJ2-7; D remains ambiguous. V was trimmed by 2 bases and J by 6 bases, leaving 11 bases between them. Germline loops: CDR1 MNHEY, CDR2 SVGEGT. This CDR3 has 13 residues. As DNA, the CDR3 is TGTGCCAGCAGTTACGTGGCAGGCAGCGAGCAGTACTTC. Translation: CASSYVAGSEQYF.

The genes are TRBV20-1 and TRBJ2-3; weak D call: TRBD2 (7 bases). Between the trimmed V and J ends, which lost 1 base and 5 bases, there was a span of 16 bases. The CDR3 runs 15 residues. Germline CDR1 DFQATT, CDR2 SNEGSKA (reference sequence). CDR3 sequence (DNA): TGCAGTGCTAGAGGCTCAACAGGGAGGGGAGATACGCAGTATTTT. Translated: CSARGSTGRGDTQYF.

This clonotype was observed a few times. The chain recombines TRBV11-3 with TRBJ1-1; 8 bases fit TRBD1. The CDR3 covers 13 residues. J gave up 7 bases and V 4 bases, and 5 bases lay outside the gene matches. In germline, CDR1 is SGHNT, CDR2 YENEEA. CDR3 sequence (DNA): TGTGCCAGCAGCTCCCAGGGGGCTGGTGAAGCTTTCTTT. It translates to CASSSQGAGEAFF.